The clone carrying this T cell receptor beta chain was observed a handful of times. The data are from a study of identical twins. TCRdb called the 5' RACE reads again in MiXCR, with one record for every CDR3 protein. Of a few hundred thousand distinct CDR3 sequences in the sample, roughly a tenth were seen once. This CDR3 spans 13 amino acids. Unmatched junction bases numbered 2, after V lost 4 bases and J lost 4 bases. Specimen: memory T cells sorted from blood. This TCR derives from a man aged 50 to 60 in good health. V and J are TRBV12-3 or TRBV12-4 and TRBJ2-5; 8 nucleotides agree with TRBD1. The CDR3 coding sequence is TGTGCCAGCAGTTGGACAGGGCCAGAGACCCAGTACTTC. Its protein is CASSWTGPETQYF.